This T cell receptor beta chain was sequenced for a study of T-cell memory formation after mild COVID-19. Turning to the study itself: Clusters of TCRs were largely donor specific.

This clonotype occurred many times. Antigen unknown. TCRdb passed the 5' RACE reads through MiXCR, listing each CDR3 protein once. The table includes over 300,000 distinct CDR3 sequences, 20% to 25% detected once. Whole-study results and caveats: Contracting CD4+ clones lay largely in CM and EM, with CD8+ ones residing in EMRA. From day 15 to 85, contracting clones were balanced between CD4 and CD8, whereas later expanders leaned toward CD4+. Pre-infection memory held some responding clones, suggesting pre-existing cross-reactive T cells responded.

The germline V gene encodes CDR1 SGHNT and CDR2 YYREEE (reference sequence). The CDR3 is 15 amino acids. Trimming took 4 bases from V and 1 from J; bases not matched to a gene: 3. The source material was PBMCs or a T cell subset sorted from them (not recorded which). The J gene is TRBJ2-7, the V gene TRBV5-4, with 12 positions matching TRBD2. The receptor's source is a man between 18 and 29 years old who had mild COVID-19 (a few samples of this study predate the infection). Cell type and time point are not known. The CDR3 nucleotides are TGTGCCAGCAGCCCCGGACTAGCGGGGTCCTACGAGCAGTACTTC. It specifies CASSPGLAGSYEQYF. The full variable domain, rest sourced from reference TRBV5-4 and TRBJ2-7, is ETGVTQSPTHLIKTRGQQVTLRCSSQSGHNTVSWYQQALGQGPQFIFQYYREEENGRGNFPPRFSGLQFPNYSSELNVNALELDDSALYLCASSPGLAGSYEQYFGPGTRLTVT.